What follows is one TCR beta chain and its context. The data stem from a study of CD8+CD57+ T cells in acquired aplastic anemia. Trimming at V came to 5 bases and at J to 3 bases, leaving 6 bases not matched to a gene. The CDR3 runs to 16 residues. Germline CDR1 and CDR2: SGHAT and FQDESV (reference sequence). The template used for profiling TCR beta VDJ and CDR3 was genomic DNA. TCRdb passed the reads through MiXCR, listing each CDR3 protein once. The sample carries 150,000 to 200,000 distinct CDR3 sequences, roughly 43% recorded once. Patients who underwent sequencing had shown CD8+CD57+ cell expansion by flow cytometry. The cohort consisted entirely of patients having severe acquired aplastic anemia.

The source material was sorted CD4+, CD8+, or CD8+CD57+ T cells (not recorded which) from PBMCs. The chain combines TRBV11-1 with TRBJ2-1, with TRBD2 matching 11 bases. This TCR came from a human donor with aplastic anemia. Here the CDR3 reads CASSITSGSLYNEQFF. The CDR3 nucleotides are TGTGCCAGCAGCATAACTAGCGGGAGCCTCTACAATGAGCAGTTCTTC.